The present entry profiles one T cell receptor (beta chain) with its context. This sample is part of a study of blood T cell repertoires in COVID-19. Study at large: Samples taken during acute and convalescent COVID-19 were collected in the United States, Italy and Spain. Sources were T cells, B-cell-depleted T cells, or PBMCs; the material itself was cDNA or gDNA.

This CDR3 is 16 amino acids long. CDR1 LNHDA and CDR2 SQIVND come from the germline V gene (reference sequence). The junction had 8 bases not matched to a gene; V was cut back by 5 bases and J by 6 bases. Per the authors' pipeline: Estimates of nucleated cell counts were drawn from the amplification of reference gene primers. Data came from immunoSEQ multiplex PCR; TCRdb stores just in-frame clones and leaves some out. V and J calls and clone size are as listed in that table; D and trimming were resolved from the DNA. Of about 150,000 clones detected, roughly 90% appear once; the ten largest clones hold less than 3%.

Sequencing was performed on peripheral blood. The receptor comes from a man aged 55-75 years with active or convalescent COVID-19. J is TRBJ2-7 and V is TRBV19, with 15 nucleotides matching TRBD2. This CDR3 reads CASSASRTSGRVEQYF. The DNA of the CDR3 is TGTGCCAGTAGTGCCAGCAGGACTAGCGGGAGGGTCGAGCAGTACTTC.